The following is a T cell receptor beta chain sequence with its context. What it recognizes is unknown. The V and J ends lost 2 bases and 5 bases, in that order; junction bases with no gene match: 10. CDR1 is KGHSH, CDR2 LQKENI, per germline. This CDR3 is 17 amino acids long. The data originate from a study of T cell responses to AZD1222 COVID-19 vaccine. Overall study results and limits: Within unmutated variant regions lay the reported targets of nearly half of spike-specific TCRs. Regions 160-218 and 743-854 dominated among vaccine-associated CD4 TCRs spanning spike. Repertoires were obtained solely post-peak T cell response.

The study pooled second doses at about 4 or about 12 weeks. The protocol was immunoSEQ multiplex PCR, while the TCRdb copy is restricted to in-frame clones and leaves out a portion. The sample shows 150,000 to 200,000 clones, approximately 90% of them seen only once. The input for sequencing was peripheral blood, taken 28 days after the second AZD1222 dose. V is TRBV18 and J is TRBJ2-1, with 9 bases identical to TRBD1. The clonotype comes from an adult who received the AZD1222 COVID-19 vaccine. In DNA, the CDR3 is TGTGCCAGCTCACCAACGGTAGGGACAGGGAACGACAATGAGCAGTTCTTC. Its protein product is CASSPTVGTGNDNEQFF. The full variable domain, in which reference TRBV18 and TRBJ2-1 provide the parts outside the CDR3, is NAGVMQNPRHLVRRRGQEARLRCSPMKGHSHVYWYRQLPEEGLKFMVYLQKENIIDESGMPKERFSAEFPKEGPSILRIQQVVRGDSAAYFCASSPTVGTGNDNEQFFGPGTRLTVL.